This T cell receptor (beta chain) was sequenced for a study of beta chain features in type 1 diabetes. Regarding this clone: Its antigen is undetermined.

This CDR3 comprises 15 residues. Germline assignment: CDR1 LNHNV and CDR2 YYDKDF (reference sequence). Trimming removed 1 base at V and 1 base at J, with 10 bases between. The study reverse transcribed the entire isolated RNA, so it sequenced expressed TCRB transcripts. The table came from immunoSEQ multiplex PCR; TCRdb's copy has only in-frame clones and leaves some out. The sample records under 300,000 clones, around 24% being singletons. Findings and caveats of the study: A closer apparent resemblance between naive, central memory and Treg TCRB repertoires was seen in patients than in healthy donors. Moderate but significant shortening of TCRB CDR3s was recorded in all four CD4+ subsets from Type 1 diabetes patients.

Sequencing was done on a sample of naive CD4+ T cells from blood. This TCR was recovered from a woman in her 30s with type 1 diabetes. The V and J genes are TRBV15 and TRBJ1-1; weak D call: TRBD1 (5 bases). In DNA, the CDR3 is TGTGCCACCAGCAGAGGCTACGGACAGAACACTGAAGCTTTCTTT. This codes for CATSRGYGQNTEAFF.